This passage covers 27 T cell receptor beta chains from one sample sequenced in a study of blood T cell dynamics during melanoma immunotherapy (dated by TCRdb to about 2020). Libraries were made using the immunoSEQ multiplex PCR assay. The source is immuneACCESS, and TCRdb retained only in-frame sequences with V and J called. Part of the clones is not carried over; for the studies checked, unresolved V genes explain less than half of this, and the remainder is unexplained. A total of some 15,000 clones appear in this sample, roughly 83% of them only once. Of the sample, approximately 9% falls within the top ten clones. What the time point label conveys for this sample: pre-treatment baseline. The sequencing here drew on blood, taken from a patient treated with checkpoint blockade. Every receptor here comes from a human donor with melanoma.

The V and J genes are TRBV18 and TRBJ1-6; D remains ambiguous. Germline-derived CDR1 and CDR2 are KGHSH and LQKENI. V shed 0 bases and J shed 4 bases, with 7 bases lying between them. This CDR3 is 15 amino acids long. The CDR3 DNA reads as TGTGCCAGCTCACCACCCGGTGTTTATAATTCACCCCTCCACTTT. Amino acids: CASSPPGVYNSPLHF.

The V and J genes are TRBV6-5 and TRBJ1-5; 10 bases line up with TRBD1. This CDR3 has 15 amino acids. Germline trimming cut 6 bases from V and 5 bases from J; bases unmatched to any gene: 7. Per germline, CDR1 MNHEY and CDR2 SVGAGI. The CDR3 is CASSTDRGGYQPQHF. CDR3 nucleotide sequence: TGTGCCAGCAGCACGGACAGGGGGGGCTATCAGCCCCAGCATTTT.

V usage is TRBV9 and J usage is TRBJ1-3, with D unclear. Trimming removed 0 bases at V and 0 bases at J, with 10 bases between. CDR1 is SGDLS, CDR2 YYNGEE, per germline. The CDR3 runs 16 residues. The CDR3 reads CASSVVAGNSGNTIYF. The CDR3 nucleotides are TGTGCCAGCAGCGTAGTCGCAGGTAACTCTGGAAACACCATATATTTT.

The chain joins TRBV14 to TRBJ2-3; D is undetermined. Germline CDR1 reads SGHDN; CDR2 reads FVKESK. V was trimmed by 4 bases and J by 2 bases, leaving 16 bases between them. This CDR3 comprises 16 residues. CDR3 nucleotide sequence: TGTGCCAGCAGCCCCCTCACGACGCGCAACACAGATACGCAGTATTTT. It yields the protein CASSPLTTRNTDTQYF.

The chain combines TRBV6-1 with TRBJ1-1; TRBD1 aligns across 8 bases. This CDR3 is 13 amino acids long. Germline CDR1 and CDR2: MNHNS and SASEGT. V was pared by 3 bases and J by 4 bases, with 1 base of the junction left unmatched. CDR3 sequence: CASSDTGGTEAFF. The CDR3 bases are TGTGCCAGCAGTGATACAGGGGGCACTGAAGCTTTCTTT.

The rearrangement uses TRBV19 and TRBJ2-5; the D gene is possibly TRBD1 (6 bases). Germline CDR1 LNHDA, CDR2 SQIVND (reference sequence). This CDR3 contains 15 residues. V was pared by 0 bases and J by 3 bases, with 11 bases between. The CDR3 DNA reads TGTGCCAGTAGTATAGAAGTGGACAGAAAAGAGACCCAGTACTTC. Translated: CASSIEVDRKETQYF. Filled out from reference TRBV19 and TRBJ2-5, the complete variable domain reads DGGITQSPKYLFRKEGQNVTLSCEQNLNHDAMYWYRQDPGQGLRLIYYSQIVNDFQKGDIAEGYSVSREKKESFPLTVTSAQKNPTAFYLCASSIEVDRKETQYFGPGTRLLVL.

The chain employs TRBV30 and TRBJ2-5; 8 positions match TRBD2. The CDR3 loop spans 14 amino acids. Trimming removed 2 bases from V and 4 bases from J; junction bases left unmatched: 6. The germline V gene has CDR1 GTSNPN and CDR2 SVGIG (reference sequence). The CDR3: CAWSTGGPAETQYF. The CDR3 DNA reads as TGTGCCTGGAGTACGGGGGGGCCGGCAGAGACCCAGTACTTC.

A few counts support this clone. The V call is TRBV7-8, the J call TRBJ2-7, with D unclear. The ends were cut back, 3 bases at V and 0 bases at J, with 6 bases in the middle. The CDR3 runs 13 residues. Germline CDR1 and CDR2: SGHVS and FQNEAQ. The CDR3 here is CASSLPSSYEQYF. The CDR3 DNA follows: TGTGCCAGCAGCTTGCCTAGCTCCTACGAGCAGTACTTC.

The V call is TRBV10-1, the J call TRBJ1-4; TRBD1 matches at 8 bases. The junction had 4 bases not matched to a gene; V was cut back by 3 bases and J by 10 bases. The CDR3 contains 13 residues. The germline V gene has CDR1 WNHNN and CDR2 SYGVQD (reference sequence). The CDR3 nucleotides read TGCGCCAGCAGTGACGACAGGGGTGGAAAACTGTTTTTT. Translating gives CASSDDRGGKLFF.

This CDR3 is CASSLVGRVNNQPQHF. The CDR3 region has the DNA TGTGCCAGCAGCTTGGTGGGCAGGGTAAACAATCAGCCCCAGCATTTT. This chain connects TRBV5-8 to TRBJ1-5; possibly TRBD1 for D (5 bases). Deletions cut 0 bases from V and 3 bases from J, with 13 bases between. Germline loops: CDR1 SGHTS, CDR2 YDEGEE. The CDR3 is 16 residues long.

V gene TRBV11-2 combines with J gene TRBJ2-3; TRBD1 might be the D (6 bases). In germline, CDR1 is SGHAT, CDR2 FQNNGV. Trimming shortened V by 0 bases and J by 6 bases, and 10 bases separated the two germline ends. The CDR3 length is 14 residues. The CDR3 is CASSLDPRGDTQYF. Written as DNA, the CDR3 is TGTGCCAGCAGCTTAGATCCAAGGGGGGATACGCAGTATTTT. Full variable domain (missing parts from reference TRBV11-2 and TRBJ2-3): EAGVAQSPRYKIIEKRQSVAFWCNPISGHATLYWYQQILGQGPKLLIQFQNNGVVDDSQLPKDRFSAERLKGVDSTLKIQPAKLEDSAVYLCASSLDPRGDTQYFGPGTRLTVL.

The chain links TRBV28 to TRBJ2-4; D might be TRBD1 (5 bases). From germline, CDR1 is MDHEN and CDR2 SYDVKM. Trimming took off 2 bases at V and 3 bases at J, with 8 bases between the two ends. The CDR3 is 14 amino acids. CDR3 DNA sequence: TGTGCCAGCAGTTTAGGCAGGGTCAAAAACATTCAGTACTTC. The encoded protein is CASSLGRVKNIQYF.

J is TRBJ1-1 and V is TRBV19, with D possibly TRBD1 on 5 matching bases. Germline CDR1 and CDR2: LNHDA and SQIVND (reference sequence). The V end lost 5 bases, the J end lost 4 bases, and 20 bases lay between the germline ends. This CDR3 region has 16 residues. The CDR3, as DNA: TGTGCCAGTAGTTCCCCCCCTGGGGCATGGGGCACTGAAGCTTTCTTT. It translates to CASSSPPGAWGTEAFF.

The CDR3 DNA is TGTGCCAGCAGCTTGCAAGGTATGAACACTGAAGCTTTCTTT. Protein sequence: CASSLQGMNTEAFF. The chain combines TRBV5-6 with TRBJ1-1; unclear D gene. This CDR3 spans 14 amino acids. The germline CDR1 and CDR2 sequences are SGHDT and YYEEEE. V dropped 1 base and J dropped 0 bases, with 7 bases sitting between them. Full variable domain (remainder filled in from reference TRBV5-6 and TRBJ1-1): DAGVTQSPTHLIKTRGQQVTLRCSPKSGHDTVSWYQQALGQGPQFIFQYYEEEERQRGNFPDRFSGHQFPNYSSELNVNALLLGDSALYLCASSLQGMNTEAFFGQGTRLTVV.

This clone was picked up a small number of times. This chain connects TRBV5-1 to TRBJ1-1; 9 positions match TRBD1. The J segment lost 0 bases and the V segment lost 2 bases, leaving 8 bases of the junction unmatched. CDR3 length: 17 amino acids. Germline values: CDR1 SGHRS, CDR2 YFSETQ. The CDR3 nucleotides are TGCGCCAGCAGCTTAGGGGACAGGGTAACCATGAACACTGAAGCTTTCTTT. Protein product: CASSLGDRVTMNTEAFF.

The CDR3 nucleotides are TGTGCCAGCAGTGCATCGACAGGGTCTGAGCAGTTCTTC. It translates to CASSASTGSEQFF. The chain carries TRBV6-4 and TRBJ2-1; 7 nucleotides line up with TRBD1. The CDR3 covers 13 residues. Germline trimming cut 4 bases from V and 9 bases from J; bases unmatched to any gene: 6. In germline, CDR1 is MRHNA, CDR2 SNTAGT.

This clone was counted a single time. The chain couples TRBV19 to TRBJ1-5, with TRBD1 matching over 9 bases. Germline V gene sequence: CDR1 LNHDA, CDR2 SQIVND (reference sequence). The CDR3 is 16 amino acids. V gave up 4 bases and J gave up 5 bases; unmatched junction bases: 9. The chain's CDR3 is CASSRQPGQGDQPQHF. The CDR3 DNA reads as TGTGCCAGTAGTAGACAACCGGGACAGGGTGATCAGCCCCAGCATTTT.

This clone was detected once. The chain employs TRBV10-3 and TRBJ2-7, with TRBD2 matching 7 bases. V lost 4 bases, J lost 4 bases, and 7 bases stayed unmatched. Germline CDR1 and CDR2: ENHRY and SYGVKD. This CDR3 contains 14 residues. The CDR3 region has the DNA TGTGCCATCAGTGTGGCTAGCGGTTATTACGAGCAGTACTTC. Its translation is CAISVASGYYEQYF.

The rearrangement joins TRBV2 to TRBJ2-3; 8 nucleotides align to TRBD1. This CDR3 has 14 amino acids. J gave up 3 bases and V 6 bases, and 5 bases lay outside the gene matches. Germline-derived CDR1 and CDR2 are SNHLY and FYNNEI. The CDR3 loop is CASSDTGGTDTQYF. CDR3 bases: TGTGCCAGCAGCGATACAGGGGGGACAGATACGCAGTATTTT.

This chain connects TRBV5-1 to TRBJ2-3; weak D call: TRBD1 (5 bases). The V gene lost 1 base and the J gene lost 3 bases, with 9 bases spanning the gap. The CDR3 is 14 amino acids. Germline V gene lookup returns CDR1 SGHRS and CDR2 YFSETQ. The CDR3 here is CASSLQPGTDTQYF. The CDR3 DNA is TGCGCCAGCAGCTTGCAGCCAGGGACAGATACGCAGTATTTT.

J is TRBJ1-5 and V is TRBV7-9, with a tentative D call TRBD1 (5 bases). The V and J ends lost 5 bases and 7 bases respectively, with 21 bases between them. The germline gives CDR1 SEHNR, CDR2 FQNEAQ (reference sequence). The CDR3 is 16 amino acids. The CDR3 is CASSPSGGEARQPQHF. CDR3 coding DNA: TGTGCCAGCAGCCCGTCGGGGGGGGAGGCTAGGCAGCCCCAGCATTTT.

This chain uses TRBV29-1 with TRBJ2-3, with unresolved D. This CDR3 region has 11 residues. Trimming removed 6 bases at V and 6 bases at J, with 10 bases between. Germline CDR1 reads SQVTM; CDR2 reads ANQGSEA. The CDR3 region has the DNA TGCAGCGTACGGGTTGGGGATACGCAGTATTTT. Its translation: CSVRVGDTQYF.

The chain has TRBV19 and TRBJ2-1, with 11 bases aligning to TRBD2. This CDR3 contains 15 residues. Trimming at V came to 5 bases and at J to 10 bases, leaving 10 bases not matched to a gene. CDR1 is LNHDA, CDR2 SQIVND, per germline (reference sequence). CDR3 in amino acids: CASSPYSGGAGEQFF. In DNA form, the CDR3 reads TGTGCCAGTAGTCCGTATAGCGGGGGGGCGGGAGAGCAGTTCTTC.

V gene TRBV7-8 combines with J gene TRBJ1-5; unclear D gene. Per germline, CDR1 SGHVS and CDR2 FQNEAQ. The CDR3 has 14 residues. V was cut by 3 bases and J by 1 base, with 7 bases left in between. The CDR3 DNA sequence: TGTGCCAGCAGCTTCGGCAGAAGCAATCAGCCCCAGCATTTT. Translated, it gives CASSFGRSNQPQHF.

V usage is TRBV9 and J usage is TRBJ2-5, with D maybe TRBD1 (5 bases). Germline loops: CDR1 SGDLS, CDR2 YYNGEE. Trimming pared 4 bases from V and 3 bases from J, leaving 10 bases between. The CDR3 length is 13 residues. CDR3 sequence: CASSLGQEETQYF. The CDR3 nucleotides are TGTGCCAGCAGCCTCGGACAAGAAGAGACCCAGTACTTC.

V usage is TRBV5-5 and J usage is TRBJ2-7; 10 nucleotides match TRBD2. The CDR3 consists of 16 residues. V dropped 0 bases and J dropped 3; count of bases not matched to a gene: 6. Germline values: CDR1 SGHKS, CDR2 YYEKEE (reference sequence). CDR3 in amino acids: CASSLVILAGGYEQYF. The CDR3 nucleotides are TGTGCCAGCAGCTTGGTGATTTTAGCGGGGGGCTACGAGCAGTACTTC.

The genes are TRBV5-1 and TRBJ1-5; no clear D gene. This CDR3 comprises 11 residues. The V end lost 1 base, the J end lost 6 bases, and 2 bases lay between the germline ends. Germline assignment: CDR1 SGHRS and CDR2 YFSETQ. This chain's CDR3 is CASSLIQPQHF. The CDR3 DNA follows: TGCGCCAGCAGCTTGATTCAGCCCCAGCATTTT.